A selection of T cell receptor beta chains follows, all from one sample in a study of OX40 agonist ivuxolimab in advanced cancers. Some clones are missing from TCRdb's copy, which holds only in-frame ones; the method was immunoSEQ multiplex PCR. This table has more than 30,000 clones, roughly three quarters appearing once. The sample in question was CD4+ or CD8+ T cells sorted from blood, obtained in a trial of the OX40 agonist ivuxolimab. The receptors stem from an adult with an advanced solid tumor such as melanoma, head and neck, liver or kidney cancer. Each CDR3 is given with its conserved first and last residue. A D gene is named only where the DNA matches it firmly. Only some rows state a clone size, as once, few, many or a class for expanded clones.

clone size	D gene	V gene	J gene	CDR3 protein	CDR3 DNA
NA	NA	TRBV7-8	TRBJ1-1	CASSLVSRGRNTEAFF	TGTGCCAGCAGCTTAGTGTCGCGGGGCAGGAACACTGAAGCTTTCTTT
NA	NA	TRBV18	TRBJ1-1	CASSQTLNTEAFF	TGTGCCAGCTCACAAACTTTGAACACTGAAGCTTTCTTT
NA	NA	TRBV6-1	TRBJ1-1	CASKDISAFF	TGTGCCAGCAAGGATATTTCGGCTTTCTTT
NA	NA	TRBV7-2	TRBJ1-2	CASSPQLYGYTF	TGTGCCAGCAGCCCACAGTTATATGGCTACACCTTC
few	TRBD1	TRBV7-2	TRBJ2-1	CASSILGQASWFF	TGTGCCAGCAGCATCCTAGGACAGGCCTCGTGGTTCTTC
NA	NA	TRBV6-6	TRBJ2-1	CASSQSWNSQFF	TGTGCCAGCAGCCAATCATGGAACTCTCAGTTCTTC
NA	TRBD1	TRBV28	TRBJ1-2	CASRTGFRGSNTF	TGTGCCAGCAGGACAGGGTTTAGGGGTAGTAACACCTTC
NA	TRBD2	TRBV5-1	TRBJ2-7	CASSLGTSDVAYEQYF	TGCGCCAGCAGCTTGGGGACTAGCGACGTCGCCTACGAGCAGTACTTC
NA	NA	TRBV5-1	TRBJ2-3	CASSLELGNSDTQYF	TGCGCCAGCAGCTTGGAATTGGGTAACTCAGATACGCAGTATTTT
NA	NA	TRBV25-1	TRBJ2-5	CASRGLGVGETQYF	TGTGCCAGCAGAGGTTTGGGGGTAGGAGAGACCCAGTACTTC
NA	NA	TRBV5-1	TRBJ1-2	CASSLGTAYGYTF	TGCGCCAGCAGCTTGGGGACGGCCTATGGCTACACCTTC
NA	NA	TRBV28	TRBJ1-6	CASRGPYNSPLHF	TGTGCCAGCAGGGGCCCCTATAATTCACCCCTCCACTTT
NA	NA	TRBV30	TRBJ1-2	CAWSVLANYGYTF	TGTGCCTGGAGTGTACTAGCTAACTATGGCTACACCTTC
NA	TRBD1	TRBV6-1	TRBJ1-6	CASSESGPTGYNSPLHF	TGTGCCAGCAGTGAGTCTGGTCCGACAGGGTATAATTCACCCCTCCACTTT
NA	NA	TRBV11-2	TRBJ1-4	CASSRQTNEKLFF	TGTGCCAGCAGCCGGCAAACTAATGAAAAACTGTTTTTT
NA	NA	TRBV19	TRBJ2-3	CASRRGGSADTQYF	TGTGCCAGTAGGAGGGGGGGCAGCGCAGATACGCAGTATTTT
NA	NA	TRBV29-1	TRBJ2-1	CSYQRVNNEQFF	TGCAGCTACCAGCGAGTTAACAATGAGCAGTTCTTC
NA	TRBD1	TRBV28	TRBJ1-2	CASTRDSSYGYTF	TGTGCCAGCACCAGGGACAGCTCCTATGGCTACACCTTC
NA	NA	TRBV10-2	TRBJ2-3	CASSDQGGAKSDTQYF	TGCGCCAGCAGTGACCAGGGGGGGGCTAAGTCAGATACGCAGTATTTT
NA	NA	TRBV30	TRBJ1-5	CAWSVPLGVGSNQPQHF	TGTGCCTGGAGTGTCCCGCTGGGAGTGGGCAGCAATCAGCCCCAGCATTTT
NA	TRBD2	TRBV30	TRBJ2-1	CAWSVRLADEQFF	TGTGCCTGGAGTGTTAGACTAGCGGATGAGCAGTTCTTC
NA	NA	TRBV4-1	TRBJ2-5	CASSRTRGETQYF	TGCGCCAGCAGCCGCACTAGGGGAGAGACCCAGTACTTC
NA	NA	TRBV5-4	TRBJ2-1	CASSREGDRGYEQFF	TGTGCCAGCAGCCGGGAGGGCGACAGGGGGTATGAGCAGTTCTTC
NA	NA	TRBV7-3	TRBJ1-1	CASSKGGMNTEAFF	TGTGCCAGCAGCAAGGGGGGAATGAACACTGAAGCTTTCTTT
NA	NA	TRBV6-1	TRBJ1-4	CASKAKWGTNEKLFF	TGTGCCAGCAAGGCGAAGTGGGGAACTAATGAAAAACTGTTTTTT
NA	NA	TRBV9	TRBJ2-2	CASSVGGVTGELFF	TGTGCCAGCAGCGTAGGCGGAGTCACCGGGGAGCTGTTTTTT
NA	NA	TRBV7-2	TRBJ2-1	CASSPPKEDEQFF	TGTGCCAGCAGCCCGCCTAAGGAGGATGAGCAGTTCTTC
NA	TRBD1	TRBV28	TRBJ1-1	CASSLSTGQGAFF	TGTGCCAGCAGTTTATCGACAGGGCAAGGGGCTTTCTTT
NA	NA	TRBV4-1	TRBJ2-7	CASSQAFSQSYEQYF	TGCGCCAGCAGCCAAGCCTTTTCCCAATCCTACGAGCAGTACTTC
NA	TRBD1	TRBV20-1	TRBJ1-1	CSAGTGFAAFF	TGCAGTGCGGGGACAGGGTTTGCAGCTTTCTTT
NA	NA	TRBV18	TRBJ2-7	CASSPQHLTTGSNEQYF	TGTGCCAGCTCACCACAACATCTAACGACAGGTTCCAACGAGCAGTACTTC
NA	NA	TRBV7-2	TRBJ2-1	CASSLEGWDEQFF	TGTGCCAGCAGCTTAGAAGGTTGGGATGAGCAGTTCTTC
few	TRBD1	TRBV5-4	TRBJ2-7	CASSEGQGAFSEQYF	TGTGCCAGCAGCGAGGGACAGGGGGCCTTCAGCGAGCAGTACTTC
once	NA	TRBV7-3	TRBJ2-2	CASSPRRADNTGELFF	TGTGCCAGCAGCCCAAGAAGGGCGGACAACACCGGGGAGCTGTTTTTT
NA	TRBD1	TRBV25-1	TRBJ2-1	CASSDRQGASAFF	TGTGCCAGCAGTGATCGACAGGGGGCAAGTGCGTTCTTC
NA	TRBD1	TRBV7-9	TRBJ2-7	CASTLGDRVKDEQYF	TGTGCCAGCACCCTAGGGGACAGGGTTAAGGACGAGCAGTACTTC
few	TRBD1	TRBV11-2	TRBJ1-6	CASSLVGGDSSPLHF	TGTGCCAGCAGCTTAGTCGGAGGGGACAGTTCACCCCTCCACTTT
once	NA	TRBV6-5	TRBJ2-7	CASSYNGLESYEQYF	TGTGCCAGCAGTTACAATGGGCTAGAATCCTACGAGCAGTACTTC
NA	NA	TRBV28	TRBJ1-1	CASSPTRNEAFF	TGTGCCAGCAGTCCTACCAGGAATGAAGCTTTCTTT
NA	TRBD2	TRBV4-1	TRBJ2-1	CASSHKGTSGHNEQFF	TGCGCCAGCAGCCATAAAGGGACTAGCGGTCACAATGAGCAGTTCTTC
once	NA	TRBV28	TRBJ2-2	CASSSPGTTGELFF	TGTGCCAGCAGTTCCCCTGGTACTACCGGGGAGCTGTTTTTT
NA	TRBD2	TRBV10-2	TRBJ2-7	CASSEILAGQYEQYF	TGCGCCAGCAGTGAGATACTAGCGGGGCAATACGAGCAGTACTTC
NA	TRBD1	TRBV6-5	TRBJ1-2	CASSRQGANGYTF	TGTGCCAGCAGTCGACAGGGGGCAAATGGCTACACCTTC
NA	TRBD2	TRBV5-1	TRBJ2-5	CASRYSGGAETQYF	TGCGCCAGCAGATATAGCGGGGGGGCAGAGACCCAGTACTTC
NA	NA	TRBV4-2	TRBJ2-1	CASSQSEIDGNEQFF	TGTGCCAGCAGCCAATCGGAGATAGATGGGAATGAGCAGTTCTTC
few	NA	TRBV9	TRBJ1-3	CASSVFSGKSSGNTIYF	TGTGCCAGCAGCGTATTTTCCGGGAAGAGCTCTGGAAACACCATATATTTT
NA	NA	TRBV7-2	TRBJ2-1	CASSLSGGIGEQFF	TGTGCCAGCAGCTTATCCGGCGGGATCGGTGAGCAGTTCTTC
NA	NA	TRBV6-5	TRBJ2-4	CASSYSPGAKNIQYF	TGTGCCAGCAGTTACTCGCCTGGAGCCAAAAACATTCAGTACTTC
NA	TRBD1	TRBV6-6	TRBJ2-1	CASSKQGARYNEQFF	TGTGCCAGCAGTAAACAGGGGGCGCGTTACAATGAGCAGTTCTTC
NA	NA	TRBV7-2	TRBJ1-1	CASRPLRHTEAFF	TGTGCCAGCAGGCCTCTTAGGCACACTGAAGCTTTCTTT
NA	TRBD1	TRBV7-9	TRBJ1-1	CASSLVDRSTSGGAFF	TGTGCCAGCAGCTTAGTAGACCGAAGTACCTCAGGGGGAGCTTTCTTT
NA	TRBD2	TRBV28	TRBJ2-1	CASSESGRGYNEQFF	TGTGCCAGCAGTGAAAGCGGGAGAGGGTACAATGAGCAGTTCTTC
NA	NA	TRBV18	TRBJ2-5	CASSPRTGSQETQYF	TGTGCCAGCTCGCCCCGTACCGGGTCGCAAGAGACCCAGTACTTC
NA	TRBD1	TRBV29-1	TRBJ1-5	CSVALPGQGQPQHF	TGCAGCGTTGCATTACCTGGACAGGGACAGCCCCAGCATTTT
NA	NA	TRBV28	TRBJ1-5	CASSSPRRPGEPQHF	TGTGCCAGCAGTTCCCCCCGACGGCCAGGGGAGCCCCAGCATTTT